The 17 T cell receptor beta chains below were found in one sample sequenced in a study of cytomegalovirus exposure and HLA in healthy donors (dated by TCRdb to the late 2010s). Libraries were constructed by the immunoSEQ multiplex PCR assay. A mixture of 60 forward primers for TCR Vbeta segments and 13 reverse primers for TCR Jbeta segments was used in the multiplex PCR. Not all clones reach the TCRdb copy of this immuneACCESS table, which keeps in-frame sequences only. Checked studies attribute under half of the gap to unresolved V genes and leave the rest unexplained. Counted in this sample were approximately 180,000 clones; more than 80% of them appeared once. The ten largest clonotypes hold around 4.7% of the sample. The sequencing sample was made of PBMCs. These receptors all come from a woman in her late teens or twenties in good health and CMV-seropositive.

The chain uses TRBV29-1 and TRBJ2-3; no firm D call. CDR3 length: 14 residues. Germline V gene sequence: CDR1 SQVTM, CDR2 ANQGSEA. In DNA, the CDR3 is TGCAGGGCCGTAGAGCCAGGCCGCACAGATACGCAGTATTTT. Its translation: CRAVEPGRTDTQYF.

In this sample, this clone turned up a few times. The CDR3 loop reads CASGPEASSTEAFF. The DNA of the CDR3 is TGTGCCAGCGGACCGGAAGCTAGCTCCACTGAAGCTTTCTTT. The chain uses TRBV6-1 and TRBJ1-1, with D uncertain. V lost 8 bases to trimming and J lost 4 bases, with 17 bases between them. Germline V gives CDR1 MNHNS, CDR2 SASEGT. This CDR3 has 14 amino acids.

CDR3 DNA sequence: TGTGCCAGCGTTTCTGCGGCAAAAGAGACCCAGTACTTC. This sequence encodes CASVSAAKETQYF. The chain recombines TRBV6-6 with TRBJ2-5; D ambiguous. The CDR3 runs 13 residues. Germline lookup yields CDR1 MNHNY and CDR2 SVGAGI (reference sequence). Trimming removed 8 bases from V and 3 bases from J, with 13 bases in between.

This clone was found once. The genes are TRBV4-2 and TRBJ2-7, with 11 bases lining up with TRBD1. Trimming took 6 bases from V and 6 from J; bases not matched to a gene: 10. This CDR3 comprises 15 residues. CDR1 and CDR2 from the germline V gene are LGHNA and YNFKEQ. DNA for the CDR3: TGTGCCAGCAGAGAACCGGGACAGGGGGGAGCCGAGCAGTACTTC. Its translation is CASREPGQGGAEQYF.

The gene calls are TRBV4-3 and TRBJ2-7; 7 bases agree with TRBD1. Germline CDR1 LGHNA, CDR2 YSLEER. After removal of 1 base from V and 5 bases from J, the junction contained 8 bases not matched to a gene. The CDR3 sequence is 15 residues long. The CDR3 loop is CASSQGQGTTDEQYF. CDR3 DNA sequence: TGCGCCAGCAGCCAAGGACAGGGTACTACGGACGAGCAGTACTTC.

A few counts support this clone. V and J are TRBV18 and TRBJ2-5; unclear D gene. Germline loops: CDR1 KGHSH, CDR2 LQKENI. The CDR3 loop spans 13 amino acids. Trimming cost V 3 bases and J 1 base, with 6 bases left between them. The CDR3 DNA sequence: TGTGCCAGCTCACCCTATACCCAAGAGACCCAGTACTTC. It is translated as CASSPYTQETQYF.

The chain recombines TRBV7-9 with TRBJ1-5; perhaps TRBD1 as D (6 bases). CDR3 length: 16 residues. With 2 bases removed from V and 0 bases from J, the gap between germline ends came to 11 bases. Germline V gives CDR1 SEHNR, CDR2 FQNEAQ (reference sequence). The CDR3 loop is CASSLQGPYSNQPQHF. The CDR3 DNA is TGTGCCAGCAGCTTACAGGGGCCTTATAGCAATCAGCCCCAGCATTTT.

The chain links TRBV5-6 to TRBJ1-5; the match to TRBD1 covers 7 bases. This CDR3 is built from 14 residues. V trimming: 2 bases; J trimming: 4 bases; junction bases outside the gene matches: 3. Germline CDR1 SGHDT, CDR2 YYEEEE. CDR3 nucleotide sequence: TGTGCCAGCAGCTTACTGGACAGGAATCAGCCCCAGCATTTT. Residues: CASSLLDRNQPQHF. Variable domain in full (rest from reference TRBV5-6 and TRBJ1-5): DAGVTQSPTHLIKTRGQQVTLRCSPKSGHDTVSWYQQALGQGPQFIFQYYEEEERQRGNFPDRFSGHQFPNYSSELNVNALLLGDSALYLCASSLLDRNQPQHFGDGTRLSIL.

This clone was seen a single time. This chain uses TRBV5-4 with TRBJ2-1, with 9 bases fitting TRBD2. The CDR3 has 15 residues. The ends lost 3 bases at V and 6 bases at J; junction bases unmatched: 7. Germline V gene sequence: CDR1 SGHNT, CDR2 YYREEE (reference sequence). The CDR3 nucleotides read TGTGCCAGCAGCTCACCCCCGGGACTAGCCAATGAGCAGTTCTTC. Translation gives CASSSPPGLANEQFF. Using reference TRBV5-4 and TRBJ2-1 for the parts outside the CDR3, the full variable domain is ETGVTQSPTHLIKTRGQQVTLRCSSQSGHNTVSWYQQALGQGPQFIFQYYREEENGRGNFPPRFSGLQFPNYSSELNVNALELDDSALYLCASSSPPGLANEQFFGPGTRLTVL.

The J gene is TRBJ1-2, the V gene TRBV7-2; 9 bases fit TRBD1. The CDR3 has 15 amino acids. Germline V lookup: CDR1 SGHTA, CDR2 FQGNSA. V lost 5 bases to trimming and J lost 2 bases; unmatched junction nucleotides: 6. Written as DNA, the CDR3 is TGTGCCAGCAGCCAGTCCGGGACAGGGAACTATGGCTACACCTTC. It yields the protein CASSQSGTGNYGYTF.

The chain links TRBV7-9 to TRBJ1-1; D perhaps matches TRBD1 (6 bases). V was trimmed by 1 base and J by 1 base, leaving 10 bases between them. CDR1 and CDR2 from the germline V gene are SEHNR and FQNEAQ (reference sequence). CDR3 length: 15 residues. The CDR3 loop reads CASSLDRDGNTEAFF. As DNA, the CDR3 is TGTGCCAGCAGCTTAGACAGGGATGGGAACACTGAAGCTTTCTTT.

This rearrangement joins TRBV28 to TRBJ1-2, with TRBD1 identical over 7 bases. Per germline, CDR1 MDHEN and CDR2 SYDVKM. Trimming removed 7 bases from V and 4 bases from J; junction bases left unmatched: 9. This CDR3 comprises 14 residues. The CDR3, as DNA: TGTGCCAGCACGACTCCCGGGACAGTCTATGGCTACACCTTC. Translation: CASTTPGTVYGYTF.

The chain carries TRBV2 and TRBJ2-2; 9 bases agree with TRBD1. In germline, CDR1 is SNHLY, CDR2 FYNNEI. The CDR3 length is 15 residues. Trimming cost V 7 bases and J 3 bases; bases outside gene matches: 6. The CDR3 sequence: CASNVRDRDTGELFF. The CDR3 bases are TGTGCCAGCAATGTAAGGGACAGGGACACCGGGGAGCTGTTTTTT.

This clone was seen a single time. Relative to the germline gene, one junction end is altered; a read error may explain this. CDR3 nucleotides: TGCGCCAGCAACCAAGAGGGACAGGGATATGGCTACACCTTC. Amino acids: CASNQEGQGYGYTF. The V and J genes are TRBV4-1 and TRBJ1-2; 9 bases line up with TRBD1. The germline gives CDR1 MGHRA, CDR2 YSYEKL. The CDR3 runs 14 residues.

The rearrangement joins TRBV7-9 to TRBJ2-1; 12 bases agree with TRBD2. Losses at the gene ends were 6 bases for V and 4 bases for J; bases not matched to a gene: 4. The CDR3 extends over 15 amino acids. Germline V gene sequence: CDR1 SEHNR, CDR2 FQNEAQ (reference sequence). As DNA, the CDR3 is TGTGCCAGCAGACTCGGACTAGCGGGATACAATGAGCAGTTCTTC. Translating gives CASRLGLAGYNEQFF.

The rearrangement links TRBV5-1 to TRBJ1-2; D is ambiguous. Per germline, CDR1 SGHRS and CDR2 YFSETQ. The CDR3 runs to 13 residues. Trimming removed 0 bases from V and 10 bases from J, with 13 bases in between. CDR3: CASSLAGMDVYTF. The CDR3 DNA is TGCGCCAGCAGCTTGGCGGGGATGGATGTCTACACCTTC.

The CDR3 protein is CASRRSGGSGNTIYF. The CDR3 coding sequence is TGTGCCAGCCGAAGGTCGGGGGGCTCTGGAAACACCATATATTTT. The chain couples TRBV9 to TRBJ1-3; tentatively, D is TRBD1 (5 bases). The CDR3 loop spans 15 amino acids. Germline lookup yields CDR1 SGDLS and CDR2 YYNGEE. Trimming took 7 bases from V and 0 from J, leaving 14 bases between them.